Shown below are 21 T cell receptor beta chains from a single sample sequenced in a study of cytomegalovirus exposure and HLA in healthy donors. The PCR was carried out with 60 Vbeta primers and 13 Jbeta primers. Repertoires were generated with immunoSEQ multiplex PCR, while TCRdb's copy carries only in-frame clones and drops some. This sample has about 80,000 clones; roughly two thirds occur once, and the top ten carry around 7%. Sequenced sample: PBMCs. The receptors here all came from a woman in her forties or fifties in good health and CMV-seropositive.

In its sample, this clone was seen once. The gene calls are TRBV18 and TRBJ1-1; D remains unclear. Germline V gives CDR1 KGHSH, CDR2 LQKENI. V shed 2 bases and J shed 1 base, with 11 bases lying between them. The CDR3 covers 15 residues. Written as DNA, the CDR3 is TGTGCCAGCTCACCAGTGGTGGCAGAGAACACTGAAGCTTTCTTT. Its translation: CASSPVVAENTEAFF.

This sequence joins TRBV9 and TRBJ2-2; D may be TRBD2 (5 bases). The CDR3 extends over 15 amino acids. V dropped 3 bases and J dropped 4 bases, with 13 bases sitting between them. CDR1 SGDLS and CDR2 YYNGEE come from the germline V gene. The CDR3 nucleotides read TGTGCCAGCAGCGAGCGGCCGTTTGTCACCGGGGAGCTGTTTTTT. It specifies CASSERPFVTGELFF.

The chain carries TRBV7-6 and TRBJ2-2, with a weak D call TRBD1 (6 bases). Per the germline V gene, CDR1 is SGHVS and CDR2 is FNYEAQ. The V end was cut by 2 bases, the J end by 0 bases, with 16 bases between. The CDR3 sequence is 18 residues long. In DNA form, the CDR3 reads TGTGCCAGCAGCTTATTCCGGACAGTTCGCGCGAACACCGGGGAGCTGTTTTTT. Translated: CASSLFRTVRANTGELFF.

This clone was detected once. The chain couples TRBV2 to TRBJ2-1; D is possibly TRBD1 (6 bases). In germline, CDR1 is SNHLY, CDR2 FYNNEI. The CDR3 length is 13 residues. V was pared by 5 bases and J by 7 bases, with 12 bases between. The CDR3 nucleotides are TGTGCCAGCAGTCTTTCAGGGGTGAATGAGCAGTTCTTC. This encodes CASSLSGVNEQFF. The whole variable domain, filled in from reference TRBV2 and TRBJ2-1, reads EPEVTQTPSHQVTQMGQEVILRCVPISNHLYFYWYRQILGQKVEFLVSFYNNEISEKSEIFDDQFSVERPDGSNFTLKIRSTKLEDSAMYFCASSLSGVNEQFFGPGTRLTVL.

This sequence joins TRBV5-1 and TRBJ2-3; 8 positions agree with TRBD2. The CDR3 extends over 18 amino acids. Germline CDR1 SGHRS, CDR2 YFSETQ. After removal of 5 bases from V and 2 bases from J, the junction contained 16 bases not matched to a gene. The DNA for the CDR3 is TGCGCCAGCAGATCCGGCGGGGGGCCCACAAGCCTCACAGATACGCAGTATTTT. Amino acids: CASRSGGGPTSLTDTQYF.

The chain employs TRBV18 and TRBJ1-6; weak D call: TRBD1 (5 bases). Deletions cut 3 bases from V and 7 bases from J, with 25 bases between. Per germline, CDR1 KGHSH and CDR2 LQKENI. CDR3 size: 19 residues. CDR3 protein: CASSPDGSAGSGLNSPLHF. Here the CDR3 DNA reads TGTGCCAGCTCACCGGACGGGTCCGCCGGGTCAGGGCTAAATTCACCCCTCCACTTT.

The chain joins TRBV5-1 to TRBJ2-5; the match to TRBD2 covers 9 bases. Germline V gene data show CDR1 as SGHRS and CDR2 as YFSETQ. The CDR3 is made up of 16 amino acids. Trimming cost V 0 bases and J 4 bases; bases outside gene matches: 7. The CDR3 reads CASSLAPSGTLETQYF. The DNA for the CDR3 is TGCGCCAGCAGCTTGGCGCCTAGCGGGACTTTAGAGACCCAGTACTTC.

The sample holds one count of this clone. The chain links TRBV4-1 to TRBJ1-4; the D gene is possibly TRBD1 (5 bases). This CDR3 spans 15 amino acids. The V gene lost 0 bases and the J gene lost 6 bases, with 11 bases spanning the gap. Germline V lookup: CDR1 MGHRA, CDR2 YSYEKL. The CDR3 bases are TGCGCCAGCAGCCAAGATTCCCCCAGGGATGAAAAACTGTTTTTT. Residues: CASSQDSPRDEKLFF.

This clone has more than one count but fewer than ten. The sample has other DNA sequences that encode this CDR3 too. V gene TRBV27 combines with J gene TRBJ1-1; no firm D call. V was pared by 5 bases and J by 1 base, with 20 bases between. This CDR3 contains 17 residues. Germline V lookup: CDR1 MNHEY, CDR2 SMNVEV (reference sequence). DNA of the CDR3: TGTGCCAGCAGTCCACCAATAGGCTCTGGAGAGAACACTGAAGCTTTCTTT. Its translation: CASSPPIGSGENTEAFF.

The chain has TRBV5-1 and TRBJ2-2, with 8 bases aligning to TRBD1. There are 17 residues in the CDR3. CDR1 is SGHRS and CDR2 is YFSETQ in the germline V gene. J was trimmed by 3 bases and V by 4 bases; bases with no gene match: 11. The CDR3: CASSQAPGGYDTGELFF. The CDR3 nucleotides are TGCGCCAGCAGCCAGGCCCCAGGGGGCTATGACACCGGGGAGCTGTTTTTT.

The genes are TRBV11-3 and TRBJ2-1; D perhaps matches TRBD2 (6 bases). The CDR3 has 14 residues. Looked up from germline, CDR1 is SGHNT and CDR2 is YENEEA. V lost 4 bases, J lost 5 bases, and 12 bases lay in between. The CDR3: CASSSDGGHNEQFF. The CDR3 bases are TGTGCCAGCAGCTCCGACGGGGGTCACAATGAGCAGTTCTTC.

V gene TRBV5-5 combines with J gene TRBJ2-7, with a possible D match to TRBD1 (5 bases). Trimming left V 4 bases short and J 5 bases short, with 13 bases between. CDR3 length: 13 amino acids. The germline gives CDR1 SGHKS, CDR2 YYEKEE (reference sequence). As DNA, the CDR3 is TGTGCCAGCAGCCTTCTCCAGGGCGACGAGCAGTACGTC. Protein: CASSLLQGDEQYV.

The gene calls are TRBV6-5 and TRBJ1-1; 8 nucleotides align to TRBD1. Trimming cost V 3 bases and J 9 bases; bases outside gene matches: 6. CDR1 and CDR2 (germline): MNHEY, SVGAGI. The CDR3 is 13 amino acids. CDR3 sequence: CASSYGTGKKAFF. The DNA of the CDR3 is TGTGCCAGCAGTTATGGGACAGGCAAAAAAGCTTTCTTT.

The rearrangement joins TRBV11-2 to TRBJ2-7; 8 bases are a match to TRBD2. V was clipped by 5 bases and J by 2 bases; unmatched bases: 8. Per the germline V gene, CDR1 is SGHAT and CDR2 is FQNNGV. The length of the CDR3 is 15 residues. The CDR3 protein is CASSPQRGFTYEQYF. The CDR3 DNA reads TGTGCCAGCAGCCCACAGCGGGGGTTTACCTACGAGCAGTACTTC.

The chain carries TRBV5-4 and TRBJ1-2; D call uncertain. The V gene lost 5 bases and the J gene lost 7 bases, with 18 bases spanning the gap. Germline values: CDR1 SGHNT, CDR2 YYREEE (reference sequence). CDR3 length equals 14 residues. In DNA, the CDR3 is TGTGCCAGCAGGTCCGTCTCGAGGGCGACTGGCTACACCTTC. Its translation: CASRSVSRATGYTF.

The V gene is TRBV18, the J gene TRBJ2-7; D gene unclear. There are 15 residues in the CDR3. V lost 2 bases and J lost 2, with 13 bases in between. The germline V gene has CDR1 KGHSH and CDR2 LQKENI. This CDR3 reads CASSPSGTTTYEQYF. Here the CDR3 DNA reads TGTGCCAGCTCACCATCTGGCACCACTACCTACGAGCAGTACTTC.

The rearrangement links TRBV10-3 to TRBJ1-4, with D unresolved. The CDR3 spans 13 residues. Germline CDR1 ENHRY, CDR2 SYGVKD. The V end was cut by 5 bases, the J end by 0 bases, with 4 bases between. CDR3: CAISSATNEKLFF. In DNA form, the CDR3 reads TGTGCCATCAGTTCCGCAACTAATGAAAAACTGTTTTTT.

This chain uses TRBV19 with TRBJ1-5, with D unresolved. Germline CDR1 and CDR2: LNHDA and SQIVND (reference sequence). This CDR3 has 12 amino acids. The V end was cut by 1 base, the J end by 6 bases, with 4 bases between. As DNA, the CDR3 is TGTGCCAGTAGTATAGTCCGTCAGCCCCAGCATTTT. Protein product: CASSIVRQPQHF.

The genes are TRBV5-1 and TRBJ1-3; D unclear. The V end was cut by 4 bases, the J end by 0 bases, with 17 bases between. This CDR3 region has 17 residues. Germline V gene lookup returns CDR1 SGHRS and CDR2 YFSETQ. Here the CDR3 DNA reads TGCGCCAGCAGCCTAGGACTGGAAAGAATCTCTGGAAACACCATATATTTT. Translated, it gives CASSLGLERISGNTIYF.

The genes are TRBV6-5 and TRBJ2-7; D call uncertain. The length of the CDR3 is 11 residues. V shed 2 bases and J shed 5 bases, with 4 bases lying between them. The germline CDR1 and CDR2 sequences are MNHEY and SVGAGI. DNA for the CDR3: TGTGCCAGCAGTTACGGGCACGAGCAGTACTTC. This codes for CASSYGHEQYF.

This chain links TRBV27 with TRBJ1-2; D is perhaps TRBD1 (5 bases). Germline assignment: CDR1 MNHEY and CDR2 SMNVEV (reference sequence). V was shortened by 4 bases and J by 2 bases, with 14 bases between the two germline ends. The CDR3 covers 15 residues. The DNA of the CDR3 is TGTGCCAGCAGTTCTACGGAGGGGTTAAACTATGGCTACACCTTC. This gives the protein CASSSTEGLNYGYTF.